This T cell receptor beta chain was retrieved from a study of blood T cell repertoires in COVID-19. For the study at large: The cDNA or gDNA used as material had been derived from T cells, B-cell-depleted T cells, or PBMCs.

Produced via immunoSEQ multiplex PCR; TCRdb's table is partial and in-frame only. The sample gives fewer than 200,000 clones, roughly 79% of which show up once; approximately 9.9% is in the top ten. The CDR3 consists of 13 residues. V lost 4 bases and J 8 bases, leaving 14 bases between the germline ends. Germline V gene data show CDR1 as SGHTA and CDR2 as FQGTGA. The sequence was obtained from a woman in her 40s with COVID-19, enrolled during active disease. The source material was peripheral blood. The chain uses TRBV7-3 and TRBJ1-2; D is possibly TRBD1 (6 bases). The CDR3 loop reads CASSYTGWEGYTF. The CDR3 DNA reads as TGTGCCAGCAGCTATACAGGGTGGGAAGGCTACACCTTC.